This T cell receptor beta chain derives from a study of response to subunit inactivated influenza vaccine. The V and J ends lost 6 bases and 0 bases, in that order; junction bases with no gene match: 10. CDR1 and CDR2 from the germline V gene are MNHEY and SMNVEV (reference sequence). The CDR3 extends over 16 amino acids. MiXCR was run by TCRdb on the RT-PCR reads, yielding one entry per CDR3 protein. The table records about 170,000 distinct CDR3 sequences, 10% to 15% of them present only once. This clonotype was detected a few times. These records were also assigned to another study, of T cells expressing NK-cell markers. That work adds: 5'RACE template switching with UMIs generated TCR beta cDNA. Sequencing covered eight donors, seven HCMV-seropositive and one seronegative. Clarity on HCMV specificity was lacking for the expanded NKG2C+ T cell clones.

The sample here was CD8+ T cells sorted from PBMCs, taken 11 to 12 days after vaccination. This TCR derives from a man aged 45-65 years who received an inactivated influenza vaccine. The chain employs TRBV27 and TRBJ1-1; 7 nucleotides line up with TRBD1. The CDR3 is CASSLQGRLLNTEAFF. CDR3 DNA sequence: TGTGCCAGCAGCCTACAGGGGCGCCTATTGAACACTGAAGCTTTCTTT.